A selection of T cell receptor beta chains follows, all from one sample in a study of T-cell reconstitution after alpha-beta-depleted transplantation in children. TCRdb re-derived calls from the PCR reads in MiXCR, one entry per CDR3 protein. The sample has about 340,000 distinct CDR3 sequences, under 13% seen once; the top ten hold 2% to 3%. Sequenced material: PBMCs from the stem cell graft donor, taken from the stem cell graft. Source of these receptors: a human donor who donated a stem cell graft to a child with acute lymphoblastic leukemia. Each CDR3 is given with its conserved first and last residue. A D gene is named only where the DNA matches it firmly. Some rows have no size entry. The others give once, few or many, or a class for an expanded clone.

>few|-|TRBV6-5|TRBJ2-3
TGTGCCAGCAGGAGAGGATCAGATACGCAGTATTTT
CASRRGSDTQYF
>-|-|TRBV28|TRBJ2-1
TGTGCCAGCAGTTTTAGGCAGGGTCTCATCAATGAGCAGTTCTTC
CASSFRQGLINEQFF
>few|-|TRBV20-1|TRBJ1-5
TGCAGTGCTGGGGACATCCATAGCAATCAGCCCCAGCATTTT
CSAGDIHSNQPQHF
>few|TRBD2|TRBV7-9|TRBJ2-5
TGTGCCAGCAGCTTAGCGGCTAGCGGAGAGACCCAGTACTTC
CASSLAASGETQYF
>many|-|TRBV12-3/TRBV12-4|TRBJ2-1
TGTGCCAGCAGTTGGGGGCCTTCCGGAGAGGAGCAGTTCTTC
CASSWGPSGEEQFF
>-|-|TRBV11-3|TRBJ2-7
TGTGCCAGCTCCTATCGGGACGGCGGCTACGAGCAGTACTTC
CASSYRDGGYEQYF
>-|-|TRBV20-1|TRBJ2-7
TGCAGTGCTTTGACAGAATTAACCTACGAGCAGTACTTC
CSALTELTYEQYF
>many|-|TRBV6-4|TRBJ2-2
TGTGCCAGCAGTGAAGAATCGGGAAGTGGGGAGCTGTTTTTT
CASSEESGSGELFF
>few|-|TRBV7-2|TRBJ1-2
TGTGCCAGCAGCGACCCCCTCCGCGGCTACACCTTC
CASSDPLRGYTF
>few|TRBD1|TRBV2|TRBJ1-1
TGTGCCAGCAGCCCCACCGGGACAGGGTTGAACACTGAAGCTTTCTTT
CASSPTGTGLNTEAFF
>-|-|TRBV20-1|TRBJ2-1
TGCAGTGCTAGAAGAGACTATGAGCAGTTCTTC
CSARRDYEQFF
>few|-|TRBV3-1|TRBJ1-1
TGTGCCAGCAGCCAAGATCTAGGCAGGGACCCAAGAGACACTGAAGCTTTCTTT
CASSQDLGRDPRDTEAFF
>-|-|TRBV12-3/TRBV12-4|TRBJ2-5
TGTGCCAGCTTTCGGGGAATAGGGACCCAGTACTTC
CASFRGIGTQYF
>-|-|TRBV5-1|TRBJ2-4
TGCGCCAGCAGCTTGGGGACTTTAGCCAAAAACATTCAGTACTTC
CASSLGTLAKNIQYF
>-|-|TRBV4-3|TRBJ2-4
TGCGCCAGCAGCCAAGAATATGGGGAGTCGGCCAAAAACATTCAGTACTTC
CASSQEYGESAKNIQYF
>few|TRBD2|TRBV4-3|TRBJ2-1
TGCGCCAGCAGCCAAGAAATAGCGGGAGGCTACCACAATGAGCAGTTCTTC
CASSQEIAGGYHNEQFF
>few|-|TRBV7-3|TRBJ1-4
TGTGCCAGCTGCAAGGGGGCAACTAATGAAAAACTGTTTTTT
CASCKGATNEKLFF
>-|-|TRBV4-3|TRBJ1-3
TGCGCCAGCAGCCAAGCCCCCGGGGACACCATATATTTT
CASSQAPGDTIYF
>-|-|TRBV4-2|TRBJ2-7
TGTGCCAGCAGCCAAGAAGGCGGGAACCCCTACGAGCAGTACTTC
CASSQEGGNPYEQYF
>few|TRBD2|TRBV12-3/TRBV12-4|TRBJ2-7
TGTGCCAGCAGTTTACCGCGGGAGGGCCGGTACGAGCAGTACTTC
CASSLPREGRYEQYF
>few|-|TRBV6-5|TRBJ2-7
TGTGCCAGCAGTTACGGCGCCGCGGCTAGCGTGCAGTACTTC
CASSYGAAASVQYF
>many|-|TRBV5-6|TRBJ1-1
TGTGCCAGCAGCCAACTAAGGAACAGCAGAATGAACACTGAAGCTTTCTTT
CASSQLRNSRMNTEAFF
>few|TRBD2|TRBV5-6|TRBJ2-5
TGTGCCAGCAGCTTGGGACTAGCGGGGTACCAAGAGACCCAGTACTTC
CASSLGLAGYQETQYF
>few|TRBD1|TRBV25-1|TRBJ2-3
TGTGCCAGCAGTGACAAAACCGGGACAGTCACAGATACGCAGTATTTT
CASSDKTGTVTDTQYF
>few|TRBD1|TRBV7-2|TRBJ2-7
TGTGCCAGCAGCCCGCCGGGACAGGGCTCGATTGGCTACGAGCAGTACTTC
CASSPPGQGSIGYEQYF
>-|-|TRBV9|TRBJ1-1
TGTGCCAGCAGCGGACTACGTGGTCACACTGAAGCTTTCTTT
CASSGLRGHTEAFF
>few|TRBD2|TRBV4-3|TRBJ2-1
TGCGCCAGCAGCCCGTCACTAGCGGAGCCAGGCAATGAGCAGTTCTTC
CASSPSLAEPGNEQFF
>many|TRBD1|TRBV5-5|TRBJ1-5
TGTGCCAGCAGCTCGGACAGGGGTAATCAGCCCCAGCATTTT
CASSSDRGNQPQHF
>few|-|TRBV9|TRBJ2-2
TGTGCCAGTGCCATGTATTCCGGGGAGCTGTTTTTT
CASAMYSGELFF
>many|-|TRBV7-8|TRBJ2-2
TGTGCCAGCAGCTTAGCGAGGGCTAGCGCCGGGGAGCTGTTTTTT
CASSLARASAGELFF
>many|TRBD1|TRBV12-3/TRBV12-4|TRBJ1-2
TGTGCCAGCAGAAGGGGACAGGGATCCTTCTATGGCTACACCTTC
CASRRGQGSFYGYTF
>-|-|TRBV5-6|TRBJ1-5
TGTGCCAGCAGCTTGGCTTCCAGCTTTAGCAATCAGCCCCAGCATTTT
CASSLASSFSNQPQHF
>few|-|TRBV6-5|TRBJ2-1
TGTGCCAGCAGTCGACTGGAATCCTACAATGAGCAGTTCTTC
CASSRLESYNEQFF
>-|TRBD1|TRBV7-9|TRBJ1-1
TGTGCCAGCATCAAACAGGGGGACACTGAAGCTTTCTTT
CASIKQGDTEAFF
>few|TRBD2|TRBV20-1|TRBJ2-1
TGCAGTGCAGCACTAGCGGGAGCCGGTAATGAGCAGTTCTTC
CSAALAGAGNEQFF
>few|-|TRBV4-2|TRBJ2-7
TGTGCCAGCGGGTCGGACGGAGACTACGAGCAGTACTTC
CASGSDGDYEQYF
>many|-|TRBV15|TRBJ2-1
TGTGCCACCAGCAGAGGAGACGGCAATGAGCAGTTCTTC
CATSRGDGNEQFF
>-|TRBD2|TRBV12-3/TRBV12-4|TRBJ2-3
TGTGCCAGCAGCCTTTCTAGCGGGAGGTGGTCAGATACGCAGTATTTT
CASSLSSGRWSDTQYF
>-|TRBD2|TRBV7-6|TRBJ2-1
TGTGCCAGCAGCAAAACCAGCGGGGCTTCCTACAATGAGCAGTTCTTC
CASSKTSGASYNEQFF
>-|TRBD2|TRBV5-1|TRBJ2-1
TGCGCCAGCAGCTTGGAACTAGCGGGAGTGGATGAGCAGTTCTTC
CASSLELAGVDEQFF
>few|-|TRBV12-3/TRBV12-4|TRBJ1-4
TGTGCCAGCAGTCTTGGAACAGAGTTATGGGAAAAACTGTTTTTT
CASSLGTELWEKLFF
>few|-|TRBV4-3|TRBJ1-3
TGCGCCAGCAGCCCGTACGGGGTTCCCGACTCTGGAAACACCATATATTTT
CASSPYGVPDSGNTIYF
>-|-|TRBV10-1|TRBJ2-1
TGCGCCAGCAGTGCCCGCCGGGGACTCCAGACCAATGAGCAGTTCTTC
CASSARRGLQTNEQFF
>few|-|TRBV5-1|TRBJ2-4
TGCGCCAGCAGCTTGGTGGAAAACATTCAGTACTTC
CASSLVENIQYF
>-|-|TRBV4-3|TRBJ2-1
TGCGCCAGCAGCCAAGGGCTTTGGGGCGATGAGCAGTTCTTC
CASSQGLWGDEQFF
>-|-|TRBV24-1|TRBJ2-3
TGTGCCACCAGTGATTTCCTCAGCACAGATACGCAGTATTTT
CATSDFLSTDTQYF
>-|-|TRBV20-1|TRBJ2-7
TGCAGTGCTAGATGGCAGTACGAGCAGTACTTC
CSARWQYEQYF
>-|-|TRBV5-1|TRBJ2-4
TGCGCCAGCAGCTCGCCTTCAGGAGCGCGAATGGTAGCCAAAAACATTCAGTACTTC
CASSSPSGARMVAKNIQYF
>few|TRBD2|TRBV7-3|TRBJ2-1
TGTGCCAGCAGCCAGGGCGGGAGCGAGTACAATGAGCAGTTCTTC
CASSQGGSEYNEQFF
>few|TRBD2|TRBV5-1|TRBJ2-5
TGCGCCAGCAGCTTGGGGGGGGGAACCATCCAAGAGACCCAGTACTTC
CASSLGGGTIQETQYF
>few|-|TRBV7-6|TRBJ2-3
TGTGCCAGCAGCCAAAGGGACGGAGGCACAGATACGCAGTATTTT
CASSQRDGGTDTQYF
>-|-|TRBV4-1|TRBJ2-1
TGCGCCAGCAGCCAAAAAGTATACAATGAGCAGTTCTTC
CASSQKVYNEQFF
>few|-|TRBV5-1|TRBJ2-1
TGCGCCAGCAGCTTGGGAAGGGGGGGGGATGAGCAGTTCTTC
CASSLGRGGDEQFF
>many|-|TRBV9|TRBJ2-5
TGTGCCAGCAGCTTGGACCCCCAAGAGACCCAGTACTTC
CASSLDPQETQYF
>-|-|TRBV9|TRBJ1-2
TGTGCCAGCAGCGTAGGGGCTCCATCCTATGGCTACACCTTC
CASSVGAPSYGYTF
>-|TRBD2|TRBV28|TRBJ2-3
TGTGCCAGCAGTTTCACGCTAGCGGGAGGGAACACAGATACGCAGTATTTT
CASSFTLAGGNTDTQYF
>few|-|TRBV19|TRBJ2-5
TGTGCCAGTAGTCTCACAGGGCCCAGGGAGACCCAGTACTTC
CASSLTGPRETQYF
>-|-|TRBV4-3|TRBJ1-4
TGCGCCAGCAGCCAAGTTGCACACCTAAAAGCCCCTAATGAAAAACTGTTTTTT
CASSQVAHLKAPNEKLFF